One and the same sample provided the 23 T cell receptor beta chains below, sequenced in a study of OX40 agonist ivuxolimab in advanced cancers. TCRdb's copy holds only in-frame clones and misses some; the assay was immunoSEQ multiplex PCR. The sample carries tens of thousands of clones, 87% recorded once. The sample was CD4+ or CD8+ T cells sorted from blood, taken in a trial of the OX40 agonist ivuxolimab. The receptors originated from an adult with an advanced solid tumor such as melanoma, head and neck, liver or kidney cancer.

J is TRBJ1-1 and V is TRBV6-6, with 8 bases lining up with TRBD1. This CDR3 is 13 amino acids long. The V gene end was trimmed by 4 bases and the J gene end by 7 bases; junction bases not matched to a gene: 5. Germline CDR1 and CDR2: MNHNY and SVGAGI (reference sequence). In DNA form, the CDR3 reads TGTGCCAGCAGTTCGATCGGGACAGGTGAAGCTTTCTTT. Translated: CASSSIGTGEAFF.

V is TRBV11-2 and J is TRBJ2-5; D unclear. Germline V gene lookup returns CDR1 SGHAT and CDR2 FQNNGV. The CDR3 contains 13 residues. Trimming stripped 5 bases from V and 7 bases from J, with 14 bases between. The CDR3 DNA reads TGTGCCAGCAGCCTCGACCCGAAGGGGACCCAGTACTTC. This encodes CASSLDPKGTQYF.

The chain has TRBV14 and TRBJ2-7; maybe TRBD1 (5 bases). The V gene's germline CDR1 is SGHDN and CDR2 FVKESK. V dropped 2 bases and J dropped 8 bases, with 10 bases sitting between them. The CDR3 totals 12 residues. Written as DNA, the CDR3 is TGTGCCAGCAGCCAACTGTCAGGGAAGCAGTACTTC. It codes for CASSQLSGKQYF.

This clone was seen only once. V gene TRBV5-8 combines with J gene TRBJ1-5; D gene ambiguous. V shed 4 bases and J shed 6 bases, with 8 bases lying between them. This CDR3 spans 12 amino acids. Germline V lookup: CDR1 SGHTS, CDR2 YDEGEE. The CDR3 DNA is TGTGCCAGCAGCCCGGGTGGTCAGCCCCAGCATTTT. It translates to CASSPGGQPQHF.

The rearrangement links TRBV5-6 to TRBJ1-2; tentative D call: TRBD1 (6 bases). V was pared by 4 bases and J by 4 bases, with 17 bases between. This CDR3 contains 15 residues. The germline gives CDR1 SGHDT, CDR2 YYEEEE. CDR3 sequence (DNA): TGTGCCAGCAGCAAAACGGACAGACCCTCCTATGGCTACACCTTC. This gives the protein CASSKTDRPSYGYTF.

The chain has TRBV30 and TRBJ2-5, with 15 bases aligning to TRBD2. V lost 3 bases, J lost 5 bases, and 4 bases stayed unmatched. This CDR3 has 15 amino acids. CDR1 GTSNPN and CDR2 SVGIG come from the germline V gene (reference sequence). Written as DNA, the CDR3 is TGTGCCTGGAGCCCCGGGACTAGCGGGGGGGAGACCCAGTACTTC. Amino acids: CAWSPGTSGGETQYF. The variable domain in full, with the rest retrieved from reference TRBV30 and TRBJ2-5, is SQTIHQWPATLVQPVGSPLSLECTVEGTSNPNLYWYRQAAGRGLQLLFYSVGIGQISSEVPQNLSASRPQDRQFILSSKKLLLSDSGFYLCAWSPGTSGGETQYFGPGTRLLVL.

The chain combines TRBV2 with TRBJ1-3; D remains ambiguous. The ends were cut back, 2 bases at V and 0 bases at J, with 14 bases in the middle. The CDR3 contains 17 residues. In germline, CDR1 is SNHLY, CDR2 FYNNEI. The CDR3 region has the DNA TGTGCCAGCAGTGAATTTGTGGCGGCAAGCTCTGGAAACACCATATATTTT. It specifies CASSEFVAASSGNTIYF.

V is TRBV10-3 and J is TRBJ1-2, with TRBD1 matching 8 bases. In germline, CDR1 is ENHRY, CDR2 SYGVKD. V trimming: 11 bases; J trimming: 4 bases; junction bases outside the gene matches: 12. CDR3 length equals 14 residues. In nucleotides, the CDR3 is TGTGCCGTCTCGTCACAGGGGGTGAGCTATGGCTACACCTTC. It yields the protein CAVSSQGVSYGYTF.

CDR3 DNA sequence: TGTGCCAGCTCCCGGACAGGGGACGCTGAAGCTTTCTTT. This encodes CASSRTGDAEAFF. J is TRBJ1-1 and V is TRBV18; 9 bases align to TRBD1. The V gene end was trimmed by 6 bases and the J gene end by 6 bases; junction bases not matched to a gene: 5. This CDR3 is 13 amino acids long. Germline V gene sequence: CDR1 KGHSH, CDR2 LQKENI. Supplemented by reference TRBV18 and TRBJ1-1, the full variable domain reads NAGVMQNPRHLVRRRGQEARLRCSPMKGHSHVYWYRQLPEEGLKFMVYLQKENIIDESGMPKERFSAEFPKEGPSILRIQQVVRGDSAAYFCASSRTGDAEAFFGQGTRLTVV.

This clone showed up just a few times. V gene TRBV19 combines with J gene TRBJ1-5; 7 nucleotides line up with TRBD1. CDR1 and CDR2 (germline): LNHDA, SQIVND (reference sequence). The CDR3 extends over 18 amino acids. V was pared by 6 bases and J by 3 bases, with 17 bases of the junction left unmatched. The CDR3 DNA reads as TGTGCCAGTAGGGTAGGGGTGCGAGACAGGGCTTACAATCAGCCCCAGCATTTT. It encodes CASRVGVRDRAYNQPQHF. Drawing the rest from reference TRBV19 and TRBJ1-5, the complete variable domain is DGGITQSPKYLFRKEGQNVTLSCEQNLNHDAMYWYRQDPGQGLRLIYYSQIVNDFQKGDIAEGYSVSREKKESFPLTVTSAQKNPTAFYLCASRVGVRDRAYNQPQHFGDGTRLSIL.

The chain is built from TRBV7-2 and TRBJ2-7; 10 bases are shared with TRBD1. The germline gives CDR1 SGHTA, CDR2 FQGNSA. The CDR3 runs to 16 residues. The J segment lost 4 bases and the V segment lost 3 bases, leaving 9 bases of the junction unmatched. The CDR3 nucleotides read TGTGCCAGCAGCTTGACCGGGACAGGGGATGGGTACGAGCAGTACTTC. It codes for CASSLTGTGDGYEQYF.

The chain joins TRBV5-6 to TRBJ1-2; 7 bases fit TRBD1. The ends lost 5 bases at V and 5 bases at J; junction bases unmatched: 6. The CDR3 runs to 13 residues. Germline loops: CDR1 SGHDT, CDR2 YYEEEE. The CDR3 spells CASRLDRAYGYTF. CDR3 bases: TGTGCCAGCAGACTCGACAGGGCTTATGGCTACACCTTC.

The rearrangement uses TRBV6-6 and TRBJ2-1; 10 nucleotides match TRBD2. V was clipped by 7 bases and J by 6 bases; unmatched bases: 12. The CDR3 is made up of 16 amino acids. Germline CDR1 MNHNY, CDR2 SVGAGI (reference sequence). For the CDR3, the DNA is TGTGCCAGCACCTCAGCGGGAGGGGTCGATACCAATGAGCAGTTCTTC. Its translation: CASTSAGGVDTNEQFF.

The chain combines TRBV7-9 with TRBJ1-4, with a weak D call TRBD1 (5 bases). Trimming removed 3 bases at V and 8 bases at J, with 10 bases between. The CDR3 extends over 13 amino acids. The V gene's germline CDR1 is SEHNR and CDR2 FQNEAQ (reference sequence). The CDR3 region has the DNA TGTGCCAGCAGCTTGAGGGGTGGGGAAAAACTGTTTTTT. This translates into CASSLRGGEKLFF.

V gene TRBV5-1 combines with J gene TRBJ2-7; no reliable D call. Germline CDR1 is SGHRS and CDR2 is YFSETQ. The CDR3 contains 14 residues. Trimming took off 0 bases at V and 3 bases at J, with 10 bases between the two ends. The CDR3 bases are TGCGCCAGCAGCTTGGCCCCGCAGAACTACGAGCAGTACTTC. It codes for CASSLAPQNYEQYF.

V and J are TRBV14 and TRBJ2-3; no definite D call. The CDR3 has 15 amino acids. Looked up from germline, CDR1 is SGHDN and CDR2 is FVKESK. Trimming shortened V by 5 bases and J by 4 bases, and 16 bases separated the two germline ends. The CDR3 region is CASSWGSLGADTQYF. CDR3 sequence (DNA): TGTGCCAGCAGCTGGGGATCCCTAGGAGCAGATACGCAGTATTTT. Using reference TRBV14 and TRBJ2-3 for the parts outside the CDR3, the full variable domain is EAGVTQFPSHSVIEKGQTVTLRCDPISGHDNLYWYRRVMGKEIKFLLHFVKESKQDESGMPNNRFLAERTGGTYSTLKVQPAELEDSGVYFCASSWGSLGADTQYFGPGTRLTVL.

This chain links TRBV5-1 with TRBJ2-3, with unresolved D. The CDR3 length is 12 residues. V was trimmed by 9 bases and J by 0 bases, leaving 8 bases between them. CDR1 and CDR2 (germline): SGHRS, YFSETQ. Here the CDR3 DNA reads TGCGCCACTAAAACTAGCACAGATACGCAGTATTTT. Translation: CATKTSTDTQYF.

This chain links TRBV4-1 with TRBJ1-2, with D hard to call. The CDR3 runs 13 residues. Germline CDR1 is MGHRA and CDR2 is YSYEKL. V lost 2 bases and J 8 bases, leaving 12 bases between the germline ends. The CDR3 loop reads CASSQLRSLGYTF. The CDR3 DNA reads TGCGCCAGCAGCCAATTAAGGTCGCTGGGCTACACCTTC.

The rearrangement links TRBV27 to TRBJ1-1; 8 nucleotides line up with TRBD1. Germline values: CDR1 MNHEY, CDR2 SMNVEV (reference sequence). J gave up 1 base and V 3 bases, and 13 bases lay outside the gene matches. The CDR3 has 18 amino acids. The CDR3 reads CASSFHGTGNGPNTEAFF. In DNA form, the CDR3 reads TGTGCCAGCAGTTTCCACGGGACAGGTAACGGACCGAACACTGAAGCTTTCTTT.

This clone was detected only a few times. The genes are TRBV19 and TRBJ1-6, with unresolved D. Looked up from germline, CDR1 is LNHDA and CDR2 is SQIVND (reference sequence). Trimming pared 7 bases from V and 7 bases from J, leaving 14 bases between. The CDR3 loop spans 14 amino acids. CDR3 region: CASTRGEWNSPLHF. In DNA form, the CDR3 reads TGTGCCAGTACACGTGGGGAGTGGAATTCACCCCTCCACTTT.

V usage is TRBV19 and J usage is TRBJ2-3; 7 nucleotides align to TRBD2. J was trimmed by 5 bases and V by 5 bases; bases with no gene match: 16. This CDR3 contains 17 residues. CDR1 and CDR2 from the germline V gene are LNHDA and SQIVND (reference sequence). Here the CDR3 reads CASSPRGWEGLVDTQYF. The CDR3 bases are TGTGCCAGTAGTCCCCGTGGGTGGGAGGGCCTAGTAGATACGCAGTATTTT.

The V gene is TRBV5-1, the J gene TRBJ1-1; maybe TRBD1 (6 bases). The CDR3 runs 14 residues. The germline V and J ends were trimmed by 1 base and 6 bases, with 13 bases remaining between them. The germline V gene has CDR1 SGHRS and CDR2 YFSETQ. CDR3 loop: CASSLKQGEAEAFF. The CDR3 bases are TGCGCCAGCAGCTTGAAACAGGGCGAGGCTGAAGCTTTCTTT.

The V gene is TRBV9, the J gene TRBJ1-1; D is undetermined. This CDR3 spans 19 amino acids. CDR1 and CDR2 (germline): SGDLS, YYNGEE. Trimming cost V 0 bases and J 3 bases, with 24 bases left between them. DNA for the CDR3: TGTGCCAGCAGCGTAGCCGCGCGGTTGGCCCTGAAAGGAGACACTGAAGCTTTCTTT. Its protein is CASSVAARLALKGDTEAFF.